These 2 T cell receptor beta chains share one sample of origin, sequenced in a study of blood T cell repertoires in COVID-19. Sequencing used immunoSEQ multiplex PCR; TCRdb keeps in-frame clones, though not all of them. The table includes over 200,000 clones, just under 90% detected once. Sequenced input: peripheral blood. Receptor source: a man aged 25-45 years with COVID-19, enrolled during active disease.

CDR3 residues: CASSSIGTGGLGSYNEQFF. The CDR3 DNA reads as TGTGCCAGCAGCTCGATCGGGACAGGGGGCCTGGGATCCTACAATGAGCAGTTCTTC. V is TRBV7-3 and J is TRBJ2-1; 12 bases match TRBD1. V was pared by 4 bases and J by 1 base, with 11 bases of the junction left unmatched. CDR1 and CDR2 from the germline V gene are SGHTA and FQGTGA. The CDR3 runs to 19 residues.

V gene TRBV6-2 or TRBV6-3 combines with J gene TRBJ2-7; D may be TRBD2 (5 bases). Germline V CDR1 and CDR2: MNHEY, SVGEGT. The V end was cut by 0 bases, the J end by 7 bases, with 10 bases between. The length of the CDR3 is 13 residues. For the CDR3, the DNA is TGTGCCAGCAGTTACTCTGGAGGTGGAGAGCAGTACTTC. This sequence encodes CASSYSGGGEQYF.